A single TCR beta chain is shown here with its context. The antigen is undetermined. The data were obtained in a study of T cell responses to AZD1222 COVID-19 vaccine. The overall study: Second doses that came at about 4 or about 12 weeks were put together.

Only in-frame clones appear in the TCRdb table, and some are missing; sequencing was by immunoSEQ multiplex PCR. The sample yields 150,000 to 200,000 clones, 85% to 95% seen once. Study observations and caveats: No repertoire was sampled before or during the peak T cell response, only after it.

The receptor comes from an adult in good health. This specimen was peripheral blood, taken on day 0 of AZD1222 vaccination.

This CDR3 reads CASSLGLPTYNEQFF. DNA for the CDR3: TGTGCCAGCAGCTTAGGACTACCAACCTACAATGAGCAGTTCTTC. The rearrangement joins TRBV5-6 to TRBJ2-1; perhaps TRBD2 as D (6 bases). The germline CDR1 and CDR2 sequences are SGHDT and YYEEEE. The CDR3 has 15 residues. The ends were cut back, 2 bases at V and 2 bases at J, with 11 bases in the middle.